This is a list of T cell receptor beta chains from one sample in a study of OX40 agonist ivuxolimab in advanced cancers. Clones were read by immunoSEQ multiplex PCR, and TCRdb kept only the in-frame ones, dropping some. Among 40,000 to 45,000 clones listed, about 88% were seen once. The source material was CD4+ or CD8+ T cells sorted from blood, sampled in a trial of the OX40 agonist ivuxolimab. The receptors shown here come from an adult with an advanced solid tumor such as melanoma, head and neck, liver or kidney cancer. Both conserved end residues are part of each CDR3. Fields, in order: J gene, clone size, D gene, V gene, CDR3 DNA, CDR3 protein. D genes are given only for firm matches. Clone size is given for some rows only: seen once, a few or many times, or a class if the clone is expanded.

j_call: TRBJ2-3; clone_size: -; d_call: -; v_call: TRBV6-5; cdr3_nt: TGTGCCAGCAGAAAACCCAGCTCAGATACGCAGTATTTT; cdr3_aa: CASRKPSSDTQYF
j_call: TRBJ1-5; clone_size: -; d_call: -; v_call: TRBV2; cdr3_nt: TGTGCCAGCAGTGATAACAGCAATCAGCCCCAGCATTTT; cdr3_aa: CASSDNSNQPQHF
j_call: TRBJ2-7; clone_size: -; d_call: -; v_call: TRBV7-9; cdr3_nt: TGTGCCAGCAGCTTAGTGGCAGAGCAGTACTTC; cdr3_aa: CASSLVAEQYF
j_call: TRBJ1-6; clone_size: -; d_call: -; v_call: TRBV9; cdr3_nt: TGTGCCAGCAGCGAGGACTGGAATTCACCCCTCCACTTT; cdr3_aa: CASSEDWNSPLHF
j_call: TRBJ1-5; clone_size: -; d_call: -; v_call: TRBV7-9; cdr3_nt: TGTGCCAGCAGCGAAGGGGTTCACGGCAATCAGCCCCAGCATTTT; cdr3_aa: CASSEGVHGNQPQHF
j_call: TRBJ2-7; clone_size: -; d_call: -; v_call: TRBV10-1; cdr3_nt: TGCGCCAGCAGCAGGACCACCGGGTACGAGCAGTACTTC; cdr3_aa: CASSRTTGYEQYF
j_call: TRBJ1-1; clone_size: few; d_call: -; v_call: TRBV2; cdr3_nt: TGTGCCAGCAGTTCAGGGTCGGGCACTGAAGCTTTCTTT; cdr3_aa: CASSSGSGTEAFF
j_call: TRBJ2-3; clone_size: -; d_call: -; v_call: TRBV6-5; cdr3_nt: TGTGCCAGCAGTCCAACCGGGGATACGCAGTATTTT; cdr3_aa: CASSPTGDTQYF
j_call: TRBJ1-1; clone_size: -; d_call: -; v_call: TRBV28; cdr3_nt: TGTGCCAGCAGTTTATATTCAGGGAGGGCTTTCTTT; cdr3_aa: CASSLYSGRAFF
j_call: TRBJ2-3; clone_size: -; d_call: -; v_call: TRBV28; cdr3_nt: TGTGCCTCTCGGGTCGGGGGGCGCACAGATACGCAGTATTTT; cdr3_aa: CASRVGGRTDTQYF
j_call: TRBJ2-7; clone_size: -; d_call: TRBD2; v_call: TRBV9; cdr3_nt: TGTGCCAGCAGCGTAGAGGCGGGGGGTACCTACGAGCAGTACTTC; cdr3_aa: CASSVEAGGTYEQYF
j_call: TRBJ2-7; clone_size: once; d_call: TRBD1; v_call: TRBV5-1; cdr3_nt: TGCGCCAGCTGCCTCGGACAGGGGGCTACCTACGAGCAGTACTTC; cdr3_aa: CASCLGQGATYEQYF
j_call: TRBJ2-3; clone_size: -; d_call: -; v_call: TRBV6-1; cdr3_nt: TGTGCCAGCAGTGGGCGGGACCCCCGGGATACGCAGTATTTT; cdr3_aa: CASSGRDPRDTQYF
j_call: TRBJ1-4; clone_size: -; d_call: -; v_call: TRBV25-1; cdr3_nt: TGTGCCAGCAGGGTTGGAGAAACTAATGAAAAACTGTTTTTT; cdr3_aa: CASRVGETNEKLFF
j_call: TRBJ2-7; clone_size: few; d_call: -; v_call: TRBV7-9; cdr3_nt: TGTGCCAGCAGCCCTACAGGGTTGGGCGAGCAGTACTTC; cdr3_aa: CASSPTGLGEQYF
j_call: TRBJ1-3; clone_size: -; d_call: -; v_call: TRBV7-9; cdr3_nt: TGTGCCAGCAGCTTTACGGTAAACACCATATATTTT; cdr3_aa: CASSFTVNTIYF
j_call: TRBJ2-7; clone_size: -; d_call: -; v_call: TRBV4-3; cdr3_nt: TGCGCCAGCAGACGACACGAAGTCTTCCCCGAGCAGTACTTC; cdr3_aa: CASRRHEVFPEQYF
j_call: TRBJ1-1; clone_size: -; d_call: -; v_call: TRBV30; cdr3_nt: TGTGCCTGGAGTCCGGGGTTGAACACTGAAGCTTTCTTT; cdr3_aa: CAWSPGLNTEAFF
j_call: TRBJ2-1; clone_size: -; d_call: TRBD2; v_call: TRBV27; cdr3_nt: TGTGCCAGCGGAGGGCGGACTAGCGGATACAATGAGCAGTTCTTC; cdr3_aa: CASGGRTSGYNEQFF
j_call: TRBJ2-5; clone_size: once; d_call: -; v_call: TRBV6-6; cdr3_nt: TGTGCCAGCAGTTACAAATTTGGCAACCAAGAGACCCAGTACTTC; cdr3_aa: CASSYKFGNQETQYF
j_call: TRBJ2-3; clone_size: -; d_call: TRBD2; v_call: TRBV10-2; cdr3_nt: TGCGCCAGCAGTGAGTCAACTAGCGGGAGGGCAGATACGCAGTATTTT; cdr3_aa: CASSESTSGRADTQYF
j_call: TRBJ2-7; clone_size: few; d_call: -; v_call: TRBV2; cdr3_nt: TGTGCCAGCAGTGTCTGGCGCGACGAGCAGTACTTC; cdr3_aa: CASSVWRDEQYF